This passage covers 14 T cell receptor beta chains from one sample sequenced in a study of blood T cell repertoires in COVID-19 (dated by TCRdb to 2018 to 2020). Receptors were amplified or captured by the immunoSEQ multiplex PCR assay. TCRdb mirrors the immuneACCESS table, restricted to in-frame sequences. Some clones are absent from its copies; in checked studies, under half trace to an unresolved V gene, and the reason for the others is unknown. Within this sample are 200,000 to 300,000 clones, with roughly 82% of them counted one time only. 2% to 2.5% of the sample is in the top ten clones. Specimen: peripheral blood. The receptors stem from a man aged 40-50 years who had recovered from COVID-19.

This clone was seen only once. This sequence joins TRBV19 and TRBJ1-1, with 12 nucleotides matching TRBD1. V was pared by 7 bases and J by 3 bases, with 6 bases of the junction left unmatched. This CDR3 has 15 residues. Germline V CDR1 and CDR2: LNHDA, SQIVND (reference sequence). This chain's CDR3 is CASKSGTGGYTEAFF. CDR3 nucleotides: TGTGCCAGTAAATCCGGGACAGGGGGCTACACTGAAGCTTTCTTT. The whole variable domain, filled in from reference TRBV19 and TRBJ1-1, reads DGGITQSPKYLFRKEGQNVTLSCEQNLNHDAMYWYRQDPGQGLRLIYYSQIVNDFQKGDIAEGYSVSREKKESFPLTVTSAQKNPTAFYLCASKSGTGGYTEAFFGQGTRLTVV.

This chain uses TRBV5-4 with TRBJ2-7, with 8 positions matching TRBD2. The germline V gene encodes CDR1 SGHNT and CDR2 YYREEE (reference sequence). The CDR3 runs 15 residues. V gave up 4 bases and J gave up 3 bases; unmatched junction bases: 9. The CDR3: CASSTKGGTSYEQYF. Here the CDR3 DNA reads TGTGCCAGCAGCACAAAAGGCGGGACTAGCTACGAGCAGTACTTC.

The gene calls are TRBV5-1 and TRBJ2-2, with D unclear. V lost 0 bases and J lost 7, with 10 bases in between. The CDR3 is made up of 14 amino acids. Per the germline V gene, CDR1 is SGHRS and CDR2 is YFSETQ. CDR3 coding DNA: TGCGCCAGCAGCTTGGCGGCAGGTATCGGGGAGCTGTTTTTT. It is translated as CASSLAAGIGELFF.

V usage is TRBV18 and J usage is TRBJ2-7; possibly TRBD1 for D (5 bases). From germline, CDR1 is KGHSH and CDR2 LQKENI. This CDR3 region has 14 residues. V dropped 3 bases and J dropped 2 bases, with 11 bases sitting between them. Written as DNA, the CDR3 is TGTGCCAGCTCACCGGGTACAGGAGCCTACGAGCAGTACTTC. Its protein product is CASSPGTGAYEQYF.

The V gene is TRBV19, the J gene TRBJ2-3; the D gene is possibly TRBD2 (5 bases). CDR1 and CDR2 from the germline V gene are LNHDA and SQIVND (reference sequence). V shed 7 bases and J shed 1 base, with 12 bases lying between them. The CDR3 length is 14 residues. CDR3 coding DNA: TGTGCCAGTAATGACGGGGATGGCACAGATACGCAGTATTTT. This codes for CASNDGDGTDTQYF.

The chain is built from TRBV18 and TRBJ1-1; D remains ambiguous. V shed 6 bases and J shed 0 bases, with 14 bases lying between them. Per the germline V gene, CDR1 is KGHSH and CDR2 is LQKENI. This CDR3 spans 15 amino acids. The CDR3 is CASSPVAVLNTEAFF. CDR3 in DNA: TGTGCCAGCTCTCCCGTCGCAGTCTTGAACACTGAAGCTTTCTTT.

V usage is TRBV6-4 and J usage is TRBJ2-3, with 7 bases fitting TRBD2. Germline CDR1 reads MRHNA; CDR2 reads SNTAGT. V dropped 3 bases and J dropped 4; count of bases not matched to a gene: 7. The CDR3 totals 15 residues. The CDR3 is CASSEDRTRADTQYF. Written as DNA, the CDR3 is TGTGCCAGCAGTGAAGATCGGACTAGGGCAGATACGCAGTATTTT.

Written as DNA, the CDR3 is TGTGCCTGGAGTGTACAGGGCCCCCAGGGCTACACCTTC. Its translation is CAWSVQGPQGYTF. The rearrangement uses TRBV30 and TRBJ1-2; tentatively, D is TRBD1 (6 bases). This CDR3 is 13 amino acids long. Germline values: CDR1 GTSNPN, CDR2 SVGIG (reference sequence). V shed 0 bases and J shed 8 bases, with 13 bases lying between them.

This clone has only a few counts. This rearrangement joins TRBV16 to TRBJ1-1; no definite D call. Trimming pared 4 bases from V and 4 bases from J, leaving 13 bases between. The CDR3 totals 14 residues. Looked up from germline, CDR1 is KGHSY and CDR2 is FQNENV. CDR3 residues: CASSRTRGATEAFF. The DNA of the CDR3 is TGTGCCAGCAGCCGTACTCGTGGTGCCACTGAAGCTTTCTTT.

This clone occurred a few times. This chain's CDR3 is CASSRGLAYGNEQFF. DNA for the CDR3: TGCGCCAGCAGCCGGGGACTAGCTTACGGCAATGAGCAGTTCTTC. The chain couples TRBV5-1 to TRBJ2-1; 9 nucleotides agree with TRBD2. CDR3 length equals 15 residues. The germline V gene encodes CDR1 SGHRS and CDR2 YFSETQ. With V trimmed by 4 bases and J by 6 bases, 8 bases remained unmatched.

This clone was recorded once. The gene calls are TRBV4-1 and TRBJ1-2; TRBD1 matches at 7 bases. The CDR3 consists of 16 residues. From germline, CDR1 is MGHRA and CDR2 YSYEKL. The V segment lost 2 bases and the J segment 0 bases; nucleotides outside the gene matches: 6. CDR3 sequence: CASSQRDRLANYGYTF. CDR3 DNA sequence: TGCGCCAGCAGCCAAAGGGACAGATTAGCTAACTATGGCTACACCTTC.

The chain combines TRBV6-2 or TRBV6-3 with TRBJ2-7, with 8 bases matching TRBD1. J lost 1 base, V lost 2 bases, and 4 bases had no gene match. The CDR3 loop spans 15 amino acids. Germline V lookup: CDR1 MNHEY, CDR2 SVGEGT. CDR3 residues: CASSYHGTGSYEQYF. CDR3 nucleotide sequence: TGTGCCAGCAGTTACCACGGGACAGGATCCTACGAGCAGTACTTC.

This chain connects TRBV9 to TRBJ2-1, with 7 bases that match TRBD2. CDR1 is SGDLS, CDR2 YYNGEE, per germline. Unmatched junction bases numbered 12, after V lost 0 bases and J lost 9 bases. This CDR3 has 16 residues. CDR3 nucleotide sequence: TGTGCCAGCAGCGTAGTCCCCGAGCCGACGGGAGGTGAGCAGTTCTTC. Residues: CASSVVPEPTGGEQFF.

The chain joins TRBV5-1 to TRBJ1-1; 7 bases align to TRBD1. The CDR3 runs to 16 residues. CDR1 is SGHRS, CDR2 YFSETQ, per germline. The V and J ends lost 2 bases and 1 base, in that order; junction bases with no gene match: 8. The CDR3 coding sequence is TGCGCCAGCAGCTTCCGGGACAGAGACGAGAACACTGAAGCTTTCTTT. It yields the protein CASSFRDRDENTEAFF. The variable domain in full, with the rest retrieved from reference TRBV5-1 and TRBJ1-1, is KAGVTQTPRYLIKTRGQQVTLSCSPISGHRSVSWYQQTPGQGLQFLFEYFSETQRNKGNFPGRFSGRQFSNSRSEMNVSTLELGDSALYLCASSFRDRDENTEAFFGQGTRLTVV.